Each of the 29 T cell receptor beta chains below was sequenced from the same sample in a study of T-cell reconstitution after alpha-beta-depleted transplantation in children. A library of TCRbeta sequences, prepared with unique molecular identifiers, was generated. TCRdb independently ran MiXCR on the PCR reads; one entry per CDR3 protein. The data hold fewer than 1 million distinct CDR3 sequences, with roughly 15% observed a single time. The sequences come from PBMCs, mostly from graft donor cells, collected 360 days after TCRalphabeta/CD19-depleted stem cell transplant. These receptors were collected from a male patient aged 5 to 17 who had a stem cell transplant for acute lymphoblastic leukemia, so the T cells may come from the graft donor.

In its sample, this clonotype was seen a few times. The V gene is TRBV10-3, the J gene TRBJ2-2; D remains unclear. Germline values: CDR1 ENHRY, CDR2 SYGVKD. CDR3 size: 12 residues. V was cut by 6 bases and J by 5 bases, with 7 bases left in between. CDR3 nucleotide sequence: TGTGCCATCAGCCGCAGGACCGGGGAGCTGTTTTTT. The encoded protein is CAISRRTGELFF.

This chain links TRBV5-5 with TRBJ2-7, with TRBD1 matching over 9 bases. Germline V gene lookup returns CDR1 SGHKS and CDR2 YYEKEE (reference sequence). This CDR3 is built from 14 residues. Germline trimming cut 8 bases from V and 2 bases from J; bases unmatched to any gene: 8. The CDR3 nucleotides read TGTGCCAGTGACAAACAGGGGGCCCCCTACGAGCAGTACTTC. Its translation is CASDKQGAPYEQYF.

The chain combines TRBV12-3 or TRBV12-4 with TRBJ2-3; TRBD2 agrees at 8 bases. V was clipped by 6 bases and J by 0 bases; unmatched bases: 8. The CDR3 loop spans 16 amino acids. The DNA for the CDR3 is TGTGCCAGCAGCCCGGTAGCGGGATATAGCACAGATACGCAGTATTTT. Translated, it gives CASSPVAGYSTDTQYF.

A note on this clonotype: A junction boundary mismatches the germline segment, possibly from a read error. The genes are TRBV12-3 or TRBV12-4 and TRBJ2-7; D remains ambiguous. The CDR3 consists of 15 residues. As DNA, the CDR3 is TGTGCCAGCAGTTTAGAACTCTCGGCCTCCCACGAGCAGTACTTC. It is translated as CASSLELSASHEQYF.

The rearrangement uses TRBV7-3 and TRBJ2-7, with D possibly being TRBD2 (6 bases). This CDR3 contains 12 residues. V was shortened by 8 bases and J by 3 bases, with 11 bases between the two germline ends. Per the germline V gene, CDR1 is SGHTA and CDR2 is FQGTGA. CDR3 nucleotide sequence: TGTGCCAGCGAGGGAGGAGGCTACGAGCAGTACTTC. It encodes CASEGGGYEQYF.

This clonotype was detected only a few times. This chain joins TRBV20-1 and TRBJ2-7; 7 nucleotides line up with TRBD2. The germline CDR1 and CDR2 sequences are DFQATT and SNEGSKA (reference sequence). CDR3 size: 14 residues. V gave up 4 bases and J gave up 2 bases; unmatched junction bases: 8. The CDR3 DNA reads as TGCAGTGCTAAAGGGGCGGGAGTTGCCTACGAGCAGTACTTC. Protein product: CSAKGAGVAYEQYF.

The chain carries TRBV29-1 and TRBJ2-7; TRBD1 agrees at 8 bases. This CDR3 is built from 13 residues. The junction had 5 bases not matched to a gene; V was cut back by 1 base and J by 6 bases. Germline V gene lookup returns CDR1 SQVTM and CDR2 ANQGSEA. CDR3 sequence: CSVEGDRGGEQYF. DNA of the CDR3: TGCAGCGTTGAAGGAGACAGGGGAGGCGAGCAGTACTTC.

This clonotype has ten or more counts. This chain links TRBV6-5 with TRBJ1-1, with D perhaps matching TRBD1 (6 bases). The CDR3 spans 12 residues. The germline CDR1 and CDR2 sequences are MNHEY and SVGAGI. V shed 6 bases and J shed 6 bases, with 11 bases lying between them. CDR3 DNA sequence: TGTGCCAGCAGAACAGGGTTTTCTGAAGCTTTCTTT. Translated, it gives CASRTGFSEAFF.

This clonotype was counted at least ten times. This sequence joins TRBV9 and TRBJ2-1, with D possibly matching TRBD2 (6 bases). The V and J ends lost 5 bases and 0 bases respectively, with 15 bases between them. Germline V gene data show CDR1 as SGDLS and CDR2 as YYNGEE. This CDR3 spans 16 amino acids. The CDR3 DNA reads TGTGCCAGCAGTTCCCTTCTCGGGGGCTCCTACAATGAGCAGTTCTTC. Residues: CASSSLLGGSYNEQFF. The complete variable domain, with remaining parts taken from reference TRBV9 and TRBJ2-1, reads DSGVTQTPKHLITATGQRVTLRCSPRSGDLSVYWYQQSLDQGLQFLIQYYNGEERAKGNILERFSAQQFPDLHSELNLSSLELGDSALYFCASSSLLGGSYNEQFFGPGTRLTVL.

This chain uses TRBV4-2 with TRBJ2-1; 11 nucleotides line up with TRBD2. V dropped 2 bases and J dropped 9; count of bases not matched to a gene: 9. CDR1 is LGHNA, CDR2 YNFKEQ, per germline. The CDR3 has 16 residues. CDR3 amino acids: CASSQSVLAGGGEQFF. Here the CDR3 DNA reads TGTGCCAGCAGCCAATCGGTCCTAGCGGGAGGCGGTGAGCAGTTCTTC.

The J gene is TRBJ2-7, the V gene TRBV5-6; 8 nucleotides align to TRBD1. With V trimmed by 7 bases and J by 2 bases, 11 bases remained unmatched. The CDR3 extends over 15 amino acids. Germline CDR1 and CDR2: SGHDT and YYEEEE. The CDR3 nucleotides read TGTGCCAGCGAATCGCCGGGGACAGGTACCTACGAGCAGTACTTC. This translates into CASESPGTGTYEQYF. The full variable domain, completed using reference TRBV5-6 and TRBJ2-7, is DAGVTQSPTHLIKTRGQQVTLRCSPKSGHDTVSWYQQALGQGPQFIFQYYEEEERQRGNFPDRFSGHQFPNYSSELNVNALLLGDSALYLCASESPGTGTYEQYFGPGTRLTVT.

The CDR3 region has the DNA TGTGCCAGCAGCCCCACAGTAACCTCCTACAATGAGCAGTTCTTC. Protein: CASSPTVTSYNEQFF. V and J are TRBV6-1 and TRBJ2-1; no clear D. The CDR3 covers 15 residues. CDR1 MNHNS and CDR2 SASEGT come from the germline V gene. Trimming left V 6 bases short and J 0 bases short, with 12 bases between.

This clonotype has a handful of counts. This sequence joins TRBV24-1 and TRBJ2-7; D perhaps matches TRBD1 (6 bases). This CDR3 region has 17 residues. V was shortened by 3 bases and J by 3 bases, with 20 bases between the two germline ends. Germline CDR1 is KGHDR and CDR2 is SFDVKD. CDR3 loop: CATSDVTRGHLVYEQYF. CDR3 nucleotide sequence: TGTGCCACCAGTGATGTCACCCGGGGACACCTGGTCTACGAGCAGTACTTC.

The V and J genes are TRBV20-1 and TRBJ1-5; D is unresolved. The germline V gene encodes CDR1 DFQATT and CDR2 SNEGSKA (reference sequence). The length of the CDR3 is 15 residues. V dropped 5 bases and J dropped 2 bases, with 16 bases sitting between them. The CDR3 here is CSAYTRGGGNQPQHF. CDR3 sequence (DNA): TGCAGTGCTTACACGAGAGGAGGAGGCAATCAGCCCCAGCATTTT.

This clonotype was recorded many times. V is TRBV7-3 and J is TRBJ2-5, with TRBD2 matching over 11 bases. V gave up 4 bases and J gave up 5 bases; unmatched junction bases: 9. CDR3 length: 16 amino acids. The germline gives CDR1 SGHTA, CDR2 FQGTGA. The CDR3 region has the DNA TGTGCCAGCAGCTCGATAGCGGGAGGGCCCATGGAGACCCAGTACTTC. This gives the protein CASSSIAGGPMETQYF.

This clonotype was observed a handful of times. The rearrangement joins TRBV29-1 to TRBJ2-3; no clear D. This CDR3 region has 12 residues. Germline V lookup: CDR1 SQVTM, CDR2 ANQGSEA. The V gene lost 6 bases and the J gene lost 2 bases, with 9 bases spanning the gap. The CDR3, as DNA: TGCAGCGTCGAGGATATCACAGATACGCAGTATTTT. Protein: CSVEDITDTQYF.

This clonotype has only a few counts. The genes are TRBV28 and TRBJ2-3, with TRBD2 identical over 13 bases. CDR3 length: 17 residues. V lost 6 bases, J lost 6 bases, and 12 bases stayed unmatched. Germline CDR1 MDHEN, CDR2 SYDVKM. CDR3 sequence reads: CASRRTSGRKGRDTQYF. The CDR3 nucleotides are TGTGCCAGCAGAAGGACTAGCGGGAGAAAGGGCAGGGATACGCAGTATTTT.

The chain uses TRBV7-9 and TRBJ1-4; D uncertain. The CDR3 runs 16 residues. The V gene's germline CDR1 is SEHNR and CDR2 FQNEAQ (reference sequence). Trimming shortened V by 5 bases and J by 8 bases, and 21 bases separated the two germline ends. This CDR3 reads CASSALGRNLGEKLFF. The CDR3 DNA reads as TGTGCCAGCAGCGCCTTAGGCAGAAACTTGGGGGAAAAACTGTTTTTT. Together with reference TRBV7-9 and TRBJ1-4, the CDR3 gives the full variable domain: DTGVSQNPRHKITKRGQNVTFRCDPISEHNRLYWYRQTLGQGPEFLTYFQNEAQLEKSRLLSDRFSAERPKGSFSTLEIQRTEQGDSAMYLCASSALGRNLGEKLFFGSGTQLSVL.

This chain uses TRBV20-1 with TRBJ2-7, with D possibly being TRBD1 (6 bases). The V gene's germline CDR1 is DFQATT and CDR2 SNEGSKA (reference sequence). The CDR3 runs 16 residues. V was shortened by 0 bases and J by 2 bases, with 17 bases between the two germline ends. Here the CDR3 reads CSARDGGLPTPYEQYF. The CDR3 DNA follows: TGCAGTGCTAGAGATGGGGGCCTCCCTACCCCCTACGAGCAGTACTTC.

This clonotype has a handful of counts. The rearrangement links TRBV5-1 to TRBJ1-2; 8 bases line up with TRBD1. Germline V gene sequence: CDR1 SGHRS, CDR2 YFSETQ. This CDR3 comprises 15 residues. The V segment lost 4 bases and the J segment 3 bases; nucleotides outside the gene matches: 8. The CDR3 region is CASSPDRGQHYGYTF. For the CDR3, the DNA is TGCGCCAGCAGCCCCGACAGGGGACAGCACTATGGCTACACCTTC.

This clonotype was seen a handful of times. The rearrangement joins TRBV11-3 to TRBJ1-4; D remains unclear. This CDR3 comprises 13 residues. Germline V gene data show CDR1 as SGHNT and CDR2 as YENEEA. V was clipped by 1 base and J by 7 bases, with 7 bases between them. The CDR3 DNA sequence: TGTGCCAGCAGCTTAGGTCCGTCTGAAAAACTGTTTTTT. Translation gives CASSLGPSEKLFF.

This clonotype was detected ten times or more. This sequence joins TRBV5-1 and TRBJ2-7; 11 bases match TRBD2. V shed 7 bases, J shed 7 bases, and the junction held 4 bases outside the gene matches. This CDR3 region has 12 residues. Germline loops: CDR1 SGHRS, CDR2 YFSETQ. As DNA, the CDR3 is TGCGCCAGCGGGACTAGCGGTAGGGAGCAGTACTTC. It codes for CASGTSGREQYF.

This chain links TRBV20-1 with TRBJ2-5; TRBD1 aligns across 7 bases. The V and J ends lost 6 bases and 3 bases, in that order; junction bases with no gene match: 16. This CDR3 contains 16 residues. Germline V gene sequence: CDR1 DFQATT, CDR2 SNEGSKA (reference sequence). This chain's CDR3 is CSAPGEGALRKETQYF. The CDR3 nucleotides are TGCAGTGCCCCTGGTGAGGGGGCTCTCAGGAAAGAGACCCAGTACTTC.

This clonotype has just a few counts. V usage is TRBV29-1 and J usage is TRBJ2-7; tentatively, D is TRBD1 or TRBD2 (5 bases each). This CDR3 is built from 10 residues. V lost 4 bases to trimming and J lost 8 bases, with 9 bases between them. Germline V gives CDR1 SQVTM, CDR2 ANQGSEA. CDR3 amino acids: CSVGLGQQYF. The DNA for the CDR3 is TGCAGCGTTGGTTTGGGACAGCAGTACTTC.

This clonotype was detected a few times. This may stem from a read error, because a much larger clone lies one nucleotide away. The rearrangement uses TRBV10-3 and TRBJ2-3; D gene uncertain. CDR3 length: 12 amino acids. Per germline, CDR1 ENHRY and CDR2 SYGVKD. V shed 5 bases and J shed 0 bases, with 3 bases lying between them. Here the CDR3 reads CAISPSTDTQYF. CDR3 DNA: TGTGCCATCAGTCCTAGCACAGATACGCAGTATTTT.

This clonotype was seen at least ten times. The chain is built from TRBV7-4 and TRBJ1-5; 9 positions match TRBD1. V shed 1 base and J 3 bases; nucleotides not matched to a gene: 10. The CDR3 spans 18 residues. In germline, CDR1 is SGHVT, CDR2 SQSDAQ. The CDR3, as DNA: TGTGCCAGCAGCTTAGAGGGGACAGGGTTAGACCACAATCAGCCCCAGCATTTT. This codes for CASSLEGTGLDHNQPQHF.

In this sample, this clonotype turned up a few times. The V call is TRBV19, the J call TRBJ2-7; TRBD1 matches at 7 bases. Germline V CDR1 and CDR2: LNHDA, SQIVND (reference sequence). The CDR3 contains 15 residues. V was clipped by 2 bases and J by 2 bases; unmatched bases: 6. CDR3 sequence (DNA): TGTGCCAGTAGTATACTAGGGGGCGATCCCTACGAGCAGTACTTC. Translating it yields CASSILGGDPYEQYF.

This clonotype was picked up a small number of times. The V call is TRBV20-1, the J call TRBJ2-1; unclear D gene. The CDR3 loop spans 12 amino acids. The V end lost 5 bases, the J end lost 4 bases, and 9 bases lay between the germline ends. CDR1 and CDR2 from the germline V gene are DFQATT and SNEGSKA (reference sequence). The CDR3 nucleotides are TGCAGTGCTCGCCAGCTTTACAATGAGCAGTTCTTC. The encoded protein is CSARQLYNEQFF.

This clonotype was detected only a few times. This chain connects TRBV9 to TRBJ2-7; TRBD1 matches 10 bases. CDR3 length: 14 amino acids. Germline V gene data show CDR1 as SGDLS and CDR2 as YYNGEE. Trimming cost V 0 bases and J 4 bases; bases outside gene matches: 1. This CDR3 reads CASSVGDRGYEQYF. The CDR3, as DNA: TGTGCCAGCAGCGTAGGGGACAGGGGTTACGAGCAGTACTTC.